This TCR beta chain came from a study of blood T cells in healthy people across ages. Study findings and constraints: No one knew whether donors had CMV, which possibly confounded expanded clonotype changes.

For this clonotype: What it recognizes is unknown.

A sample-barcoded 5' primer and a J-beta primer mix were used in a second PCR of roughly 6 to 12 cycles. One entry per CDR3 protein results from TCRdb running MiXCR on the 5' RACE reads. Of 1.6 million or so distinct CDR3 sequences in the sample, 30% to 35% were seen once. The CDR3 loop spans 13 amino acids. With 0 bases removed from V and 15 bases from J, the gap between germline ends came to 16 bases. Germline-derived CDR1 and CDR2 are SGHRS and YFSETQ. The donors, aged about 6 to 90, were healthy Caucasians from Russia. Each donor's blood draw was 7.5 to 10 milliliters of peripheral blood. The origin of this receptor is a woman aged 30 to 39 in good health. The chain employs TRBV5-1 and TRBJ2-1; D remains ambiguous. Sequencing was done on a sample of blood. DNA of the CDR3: TGCGCCAGCAGCTTGGATGGTAGTGGGTTCAGGTTCTTC. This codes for CASSLDGSGFRFF.